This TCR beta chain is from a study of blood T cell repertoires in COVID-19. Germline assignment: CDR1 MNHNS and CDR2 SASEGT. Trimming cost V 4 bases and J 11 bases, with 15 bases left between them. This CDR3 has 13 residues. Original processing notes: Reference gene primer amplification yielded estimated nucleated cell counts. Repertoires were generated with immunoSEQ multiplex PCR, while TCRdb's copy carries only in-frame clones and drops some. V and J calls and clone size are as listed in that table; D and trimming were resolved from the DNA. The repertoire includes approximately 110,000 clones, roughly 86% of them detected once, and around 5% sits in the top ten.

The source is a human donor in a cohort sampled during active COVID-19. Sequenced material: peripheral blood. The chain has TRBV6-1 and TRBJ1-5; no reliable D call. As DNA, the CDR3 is TGTGCCAGCAGTGGAGCGCTCGGAGCGGCCCAGCATTTT. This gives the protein CASSGALGAAQHF.